This T cell receptor (beta chain) was profiled in a study of early T cells in non-severe SARS-CoV-2 infection. The germline V gene has CDR1 MNHEY and CDR2 SVGEGT. The CDR3 length is 18 residues. The V and J ends lost 2 bases and 6 bases, in that order; junction bases with no gene match: 10. MiXCR was run by TCRdb on the 5' RACE reads, yielding one entry per CDR3 protein. The sample holds over 30,000 distinct CDR3 sequences; approximately 7.1% are singletons and the top ten take about an eighth. This clonotype was observed many times. The rearrangement links TRBV6-2 or TRBV6-3 to TRBJ2-1, with TRBD2 matching 13 bases. The source of this sequence is an adult who was a healthcare worker with PCR-confirmed SARS-CoV-2 infection or an uninfected control (not recorded which). Material: whole blood, obtained at baseline. CDR3 sequence (DNA): TGTGCCAGCAGTTACGTATTAGGACTAGCGGGAGTGCGCAATGAGCAGTTCTTC. Encoded protein: CASSYVLGLAGVRNEQFF.